Presented here are 20 T cell receptor beta chains from one specimen sequenced in a study of T cells expressing NK-cell markers. For each CDR3 protein, TCRdb gives one entry from its re-call of the 5' RACE reads, without DNA. The repertoire shows some 600,000 distinct CDR3 sequences; the top ten hold approximately 3.5%. Sequencing was done on a sample of blood T cells: a sorted CD56 or NKG2C T cell subset, CD4+ or CD8+ T cells, or bulk PBMC T cells (not recorded which). These receptors came from a man aged 18 to 35 in good health.

This chain uses TRBV4-1 with TRBJ2-1; TCRdb returns TRBD1, unconfirmable since there is no DNA. Germline loops: CDR1 MGHRA, CDR2 YSYEKL. The CDR3 extends over 14 amino acids. CDR3 region: CASSEKQGFNEQFF.

V gene TRBV11-1 combines with J gene TRBJ2-1; the TCRdb D gene call, TRBD2, has no DNA to confirm it. This CDR3 spans 20 amino acids. Germline CDR1 reads SGHAT; CDR2 reads FQDESV (reference sequence). CDR3 in amino acids: CASSRRDAPRLAGVFDEQFF.

The J gene is TRBJ2-1, the V gene TRBV20-1; absent DNA, TCRdb's TRBD2 call cannot be checked. CDR3 size: 14 residues. Germline V gene data show CDR1 as DFQATT and CDR2 as SNEGSKA (reference sequence). The CDR3 is CSAHPRAGGNEQFF.

This chain uses TRBV29-1 with TRBJ2-5; the TCRdb call, TRBD1, lacks DNA for checking. The CDR3 contains 15 residues. Germline CDR1 is SQVTM and CDR2 is ANQGSEA. This CDR3 is CSVDWGWTVQETQYF.

The chain links TRBV2 to TRBJ2-1; TCRdb's assignment of TRBD1 cannot be checked, as there is no DNA. The CDR3 has 16 amino acids. Germline lookup yields CDR1 SNHLY and CDR2 FYNNEI. The CDR3 sequence is CASQTGFPSQGGEQFF.

The chain couples TRBV5-8 to TRBJ1-5. The CDR3 is 15 amino acids. Germline lookup yields CDR1 SGHTS and CDR2 YDEGEE. CDR3 amino acids: CASSQRTFSNQPQHF.

This rearrangement joins TRBV30 to TRBJ2-3; TCRdb calls TRBD1, which cannot be checked without DNA. The germline CDR1 and CDR2 sequences are GTSNPN and SVGIG (reference sequence). The CDR3 runs to 17 residues. CDR3 sequence reads: CAWSLSRAGGSTDTQYF.

V is TRBV9 and J is TRBJ1-2. CDR3 length equals 17 residues. Germline V gene lookup returns CDR1 SGDLS and CDR2 YYNGEE. The CDR3 here is CASSVTDGFPVADGYTF.

The chain is built from TRBV4-3 and TRBJ2-3; the TRBD1 assignment by TCRdb is unverifiable without DNA. Germline CDR1 LGHNA, CDR2 YSLEER. The CDR3 is 15 amino acids. The CDR3 sequence: CASSRLTRGADTQYF.

The chain uses TRBV6-1 and TRBJ2-1; TCRdb lists TRBD1, though no DNA is available to test this call. Germline V lookup: CDR1 MNHNS, CDR2 SASEGT. The CDR3 is 15 residues long. The CDR3 is CASSLTGGRFSEQFF.

The J gene is TRBJ1-2, the V gene TRBV6-5; TCRdb's D call, TRBD1, is unchecked because there is no DNA. This CDR3 is built from 15 residues. Germline assignment: CDR1 MNHEY and CDR2 SVGAGI. CDR3: CASISHGAGGRGYTF.

V and J are TRBV27 and TRBJ2-1; the TCRdb call, TRBD2, lacks DNA for checking. There are 15 residues in the CDR3. CDR1 and CDR2 (germline): MNHEY, SMNVEV (reference sequence). CDR3 in amino acids: CASSPGTSGSNEQFF.

The rearrangement joins TRBV11-2 to TRBJ2-5; the TRBD1 assignment by TCRdb is unverifiable without DNA. This CDR3 contains 15 residues. Looked up from germline, CDR1 is SGHAT and CDR2 is FQNNGV. CDR3 in amino acids: CASSFQGVRGETQYF.

The CDR3 sequence is CASTKTAPTNEKLFF. The rearrangement uses TRBV12-3 or TRBV12-4 and TRBJ1-4. This CDR3 contains 15 residues.

The chain has TRBV5-6 and TRBJ2-1; lacking DNA, the TRBD1 call made by TCRdb goes unchecked. The CDR3 loop spans 14 amino acids. Germline CDR1 reads SGHDT; CDR2 reads YYEEEE. CDR3 region: CASNNLDSRQPRVF. Supplemented by reference TRBV5-6 and TRBJ2-1, the full variable domain reads DAGVTQSPTHLIKTRGQQVTLRCSPKSGHDTVSWYQQALGQGPQFIFQYYEEEERQRGNFPDRFSGHQFPNYSSELNVNALLLGDSALYLCASNNLDSRQPRVFGPGTRLTVL.

This chain uses TRBV4-2 with TRBJ2-1; checking the TCRdb D call of TRBD2 is not possible without DNA. Per germline, CDR1 LGHNA and CDR2 YNFKEQ. This CDR3 is 17 amino acids long. This chain's CDR3 is CASSPIGTSVNLNEQFF.

The V gene is TRBV10-3, the J gene TRBJ2-1; the TCRdb D gene call, TRBD1, has no DNA to confirm it. CDR3 length equals 15 residues. Germline CDR1 and CDR2: ENHRY and SYGVKD. CDR3 sequence: CAISEGGSVSNEQFF.

The V and J genes are TRBV25-1 and TRBJ2-7; TCRdb's D gene call, TRBD1, goes unchecked for lack of DNA. The CDR3 length is 15 residues. Germline lookup yields CDR1 MGHDK and CDR2 SYGVNS. The chain's CDR3 is CASSAEDRAAYEQYF.

This chain links TRBV5-6 with TRBJ2-1; with no DNA, the TCRdb D assignment of TRBD2 cannot be verified. The CDR3 runs 17 residues. Germline V gene lookup returns CDR1 SGHDT and CDR2 YYEEEE. The CDR3: CASSPGLAGLAYNEQFF. The full variable domain, completed using reference TRBV5-6 and TRBJ2-1, is DAGVTQSPTHLIKTRGQQVTLRCSPKSGHDTVSWYQQALGQGPQFIFQYYEEEERQRGNFPDRFSGHQFPNYSSELNVNALLLGDSALYLCASSPGLAGLAYNEQFFGPGTRLTVL.

V usage is TRBV5-1 and J usage is TRBJ2-5; as DNA is missing, the TRBD1 call by TCRdb cannot be tested. The CDR3 runs to 15 residues. Germline V gene data show CDR1 as SGHRS and CDR2 as YFSETQ. CDR3 sequence reads: CASSLGDRTTKTQYF.